These 28 T cell receptor beta chains share one sample of origin, sequenced in a study of regulatory T cells in long-lasting Graves disease. Time point of the sample: newly diagnosed GD, antithyroid drugs for less than 3 months. Making the TCR library involved RNA that had been extracted from PBMCs. With iRepertoire HTBI primers and Arm-PCR of CDR3 regions, TCR beta libraries were built. In TCRdb, the multiplex PCR reads were re-called with MiXCR into one record per CDR3 protein. The sample consists of over 500,000 distinct CDR3 sequences, about 16% of them appearing once. This sample also belongs to another study, concerning T cells in Graves' hyperthyroidism and ophthalmopathy.

The sequencing used peripheral blood mononuclear cells (PBMCs), collected at new diagnosis, from a patient treated with antithyroid drugs. These receptors were taken from a man aged 18 to 29 with Graves disease.

This clonotype was observed a handful of times. The V gene is TRBV5-5, the J gene TRBJ2-4; 7 positions match TRBD1. Trimming removed 1 base from V and 0 bases from J; junction bases left unmatched: 4. The CDR3 totals 16 residues. The germline gives CDR1 SGHKS, CDR2 YYEKEE (reference sequence). CDR3 residues: CASSLTGTVAKNIQYF. The CDR3 nucleotides read TGTGCCAGCAGCTTGACCGGGACAGTAGCCAAAAACATTCAGTACTTC.

This clonotype was counted at least ten times. The junction departs from germline at one end; a sequencing error may be responsible. V gene TRBV12-3 or TRBV12-4 combines with J gene TRBJ2-7; D ambiguous. This CDR3 region has 11 residues. The CDR3 is CASSLVNEQYF. CDR3 coding DNA: TGTGCCAGCAGCTTAGTCAACGAGCAGTACTTC.

The V gene is TRBV7-8, the J gene TRBJ1-2; D remains unclear. Germline V gene data show CDR1 as SGHVS and CDR2 as FQNEAQ. The CDR3 runs to 14 residues. V lost 1 base to trimming and J lost 8 bases, with 14 bases between them. In DNA, the CDR3 is TGTGCCAGCAGCTTAGGCCCTAGGATCTCGGGCTACACCTTC. It translates to CASSLGPRISGYTF.

The chain combines TRBV4-1 with TRBJ2-7; D ambiguous. Trimming took off 5 bases at V and 0 bases at J, with 14 bases between the two ends. CDR3 size: 15 residues. Germline-derived CDR1 and CDR2 are MGHRA and YSYEKL. CDR3 in DNA: TGCGCCAGCAGCGTCCCAAGTAGGAGCTCCTACGAGCAGTACTTC. Translation gives CASSVPSRSSYEQYF.

Of note for this clonotype: A much more abundant neighbour one base away suggests this may be a read error. The chain carries TRBV3-1 and TRBJ1-2, with a possible D match to TRBD1 (5 bases). This CDR3 contains 15 residues. Germline V gene data show CDR1 as LGHDT and CDR2 as YNNKEL (reference sequence). The DNA of the CDR3 is TGTGCCAGCAGCGGGATCGGGACGGATGGACATGGCTACATCTTC. It yields the protein CASSGIGTDGHGYIF.

The chain uses TRBV12-3 or TRBV12-4 and TRBJ1-5; D remains unclear. The CDR3 spans 15 residues. V gave up 6 bases and J gave up 6 bases, with 18 bases separating them. Here the CDR3 reads CASSLDGAFGQPQHF. The CDR3 nucleotides are TGTGCCAGCAGCTTGGACGGTGCATTTGGTCAGCCCCAGCATTTT.

This clonotype was recorded at least ten times. The chain joins TRBV3-1 to TRBJ1-4; D is unresolved. Germline V gene lookup returns CDR1 LGHDT and CDR2 YNNKEL (reference sequence). V was trimmed by 4 bases and J by 6 bases, leaving 9 bases between them. The CDR3 spans 13 residues. The CDR3: CASSRGVDEKLFF. The CDR3 bases are TGTGCCAGCAGCCGCGGGGTGGATGAAAAACTGTTTTTT.

This chain joins TRBV20-1 and TRBJ2-5, with 14 bases identical to TRBD2. Germline V CDR1 and CDR2: DFQATT, SNEGSKA (reference sequence). V dropped 0 bases and J dropped 5; count of bases not matched to a gene: 5. The CDR3 has 16 amino acids. CDR3 DNA sequence: TGCAGTGCTAGAGATATCTGGACTAGCGGGAGGGAGACCCAGTACTTC. Encoded protein: CSARDIWTSGRETQYF.

There are many counts of this clonotype. The rearrangement uses TRBV7-9 and TRBJ2-1, with a possible D match to TRBD2 (6 bases). Trimming cost V 0 bases and J 2 bases, with 8 bases left between them. The CDR3 consists of 15 residues. Germline V gene sequence: CDR1 SEHNR, CDR2 FQNEAQ (reference sequence). The CDR3 sequence is CASSLAGGAYNEQFF. The CDR3 DNA reads as TGTGCCAGCAGCTTAGCGGGAGGAGCCTACAATGAGCAGTTCTTC.

This chain connects TRBV7-6 to TRBJ2-5; the D gene is possibly TRBD2 (6 bases). V lost 3 bases, J lost 0 bases, and 8 bases lay in between. The CDR3 has 14 amino acids. The V gene's germline CDR1 is SGHVS and CDR2 FNYEAQ. The CDR3 DNA is TGTGCCAGCAGCTTCACTAGCTACCAAGAGACCCAGTACTTC. Encoded protein: CASSFTSYQETQYF.

The V call is TRBV5-1, the J call TRBJ2-2; D unclear. This CDR3 has 13 residues. Trimming took off 2 bases at V and 3 bases at J, with 5 bases between the two ends. Germline V gives CDR1 SGHRS, CDR2 YFSETQ. The CDR3 here is CASSFVDTGELFF. In nucleotides, the CDR3 is TGCGCCAGCAGCTTTGTGGACACCGGGGAGCTGTTTTTT.

The chain couples TRBV20-1 to TRBJ2-7; the match to TRBD1 covers 7 bases. Germline assignment: CDR1 DFQATT and CDR2 SNEGSKA (reference sequence). The V and J ends lost 6 bases and 1 base, in that order; junction bases with no gene match: 9. This CDR3 has 14 residues. The CDR3 region is CSAKLQTGSYEQYF. CDR3 in DNA: TGCAGTGCAAAACTCCAGACAGGGTCCTACGAGCAGTACTTC.

The table lists this clonotype with a few counts. V is TRBV6-9 and J is TRBJ1-6, with D hard to call. In germline, CDR1 is MNHGY, CDR2 SVAAGI. V lost 3 bases and J 7 bases, leaving 4 bases between the germline ends. The length of the CDR3 is 12 residues. The CDR3 loop reads CASSYGNSPLHF. CDR3 DNA sequence: TGTGCCAGCAGTTACGGGAATTCACCCCTCCACTTT.

This clonotype has just a few counts. The chain is built from TRBV5-6 and TRBJ2-2; 8 positions match TRBD1. V lost 5 bases to trimming and J lost 7 bases; unmatched junction nucleotides: 7. From germline, CDR1 is SGHDT and CDR2 YYEEEE. This CDR3 region has 14 residues. CDR3 amino acids: CASRPQGAGGELFF. The CDR3 DNA reads as TGTGCCAGCAGACCCCAGGGGGCGGGCGGGGAGCTGTTTTTT.

Points on this clonotype: A read error may explain this, as a much larger clone is one base away. This chain uses TRBV2 with TRBJ2-7, with D tentatively TRBD1 (6 bases). V was shortened by 3 bases and J by 3 bases, with 15 bases between the two germline ends. This CDR3 spans 15 amino acids. Looked up from germline, CDR1 is SNHLY and CDR2 is FYNNEI. The CDR3 loop reads CASSDIRGRGYEQYF. The CDR3 nucleotides are TGTGCCAGCAGTGACATCCGGGGCAGGGGCTACGAGCAGTACTTC.

The chain carries TRBV7-8 and TRBJ2-4; possible D gene TRBD1, 5 bases. Per germline, CDR1 SGHVS and CDR2 FQNEAQ. The CDR3 is made up of 18 amino acids. Trimming took off 1 base at V and 1 base at J, with 17 bases between the two ends. The CDR3 reads CASSLGSRGAMAKNIQYF. The CDR3 DNA is TGTGCCAGCAGCTTAGGCTCTAGGGGCGCGATGGCCAAAAACATTCAGTACTTC.

This rearrangement joins TRBV27 to TRBJ2-2; D may be TRBD1 (6 bases). V lost 6 bases, J lost 5 bases, and 10 bases lay in between. This CDR3 is built from 13 residues. Germline V gene data show CDR1 as MNHEY and CDR2 as SMNVEV (reference sequence). The CDR3 bases are TGTGCCAGCAGCGCCGGACAGACCGGGGAGCTGTTTTTT. Its translation is CASSAGQTGELFF.

At least ten counts were recorded for this clonotype. The chain has TRBV28 and TRBJ2-5, with no clear D. This CDR3 is 14 amino acids long. The V gene lost 6 bases and the J gene lost 2 bases, with 13 bases spanning the gap. In germline, CDR1 is MDHEN, CDR2 SYDVKM. The CDR3 region has the DNA TGTGCCAGCAGCCCTGCCCGGATGCAAGAGACCCAGTACTTC. Encoded protein: CASSPARMQETQYF.

This clonotype was picked up many times. The chain has TRBV7-3 and TRBJ2-7, with TRBD1 matching over 10 bases. Trimming removed 4 bases from V and 1 base from J; junction bases left unmatched: 10. Per germline, CDR1 SGHTA and CDR2 FQGTGA. The CDR3 has 17 amino acids. The chain's CDR3 is CASSSGPPGQGSYEQYF. As DNA, the CDR3 is TGTGCCAGCAGCTCCGGGCCCCCGGGACAGGGGTCCTACGAGCAGTACTTC.

The sample holds many counts of this clonotype. J is TRBJ2-7 and V is TRBV19; no reliable D call. Trimming took off 4 bases at V and 3 bases at J, with 19 bases between the two ends. The CDR3 consists of 16 residues. Germline loops: CDR1 LNHDA, CDR2 SQIVND (reference sequence). CDR3 nucleotides: TGTGCCAGTAGTACCGTCGGATCGGCCAAAAACTACGAGCAGTACTTC. Its protein product is CASSTVGSAKNYEQYF.

This clonotype was found a few times. This chain links TRBV20-1 with TRBJ1-2, with TRBD1 matching over 7 bases. The V and J ends lost 3 bases and 4 bases, in that order; junction bases with no gene match: 11. In germline, CDR1 is DFQATT, CDR2 SNEGSKA (reference sequence). This CDR3 has 15 residues. The CDR3 DNA sequence: TGCAGTGCTAGGGGAGAACGACAGGGAGGCTATGGCTACACCTTC. Amino acids: CSARGERQGGYGYTF.

This clonotype was observed at least ten times. This chain's CDR3 is CASSPWGSGNEQFF. CDR3 bases: TGTGCCAGCAGCCCTTGGGGGAGCGGCAATGAGCAGTTCTTC. The rearrangement links TRBV27 to TRBJ2-1; D may correspond to TRBD1 or TRBD2 (5 bases each). Germline loops: CDR1 MNHEY, CDR2 SMNVEV (reference sequence). V lost 6 bases to trimming and J lost 6 bases, with 15 bases between them. The CDR3 consists of 14 residues.

The genes are TRBV4-1 and TRBJ2-1; no clear D gene. The V gene's germline CDR1 is MGHRA and CDR2 YSYEKL. The CDR3 totals 17 residues. Trimming shortened V by 1 base and J by 5 bases, and 18 bases separated the two germline ends. The CDR3 protein is CASSQGLLRDTNNEQFF. CDR3 bases: TGCGCCAGCAGCCAAGGTCTTCTACGAGACACTAACAATGAGCAGTTCTTC.

This clonotype was seen only a few times. The chain uses TRBV5-5 and TRBJ2-7; D is uncertain. Germline CDR1 reads SGHKS; CDR2 reads YYEKEE (reference sequence). The V and J ends lost 4 bases and 7 bases respectively, with 24 bases between them. The CDR3 is 16 amino acids. CDR3 in amino acids: CASSPTLQWTRREQYF. The CDR3 nucleotides read TGTGCCAGCAGCCCTACCCTTCAGTGGACGCGTCGAGAGCAGTACTTC.

The rearrangement joins TRBV9 to TRBJ2-2; a possible D gene is TRBD1 (5 bases). The CDR3 has 17 residues. Germline V gene data show CDR1 as SGDLS and CDR2 as YYNGEE. With 2 bases removed from V and 0 bases from J, the gap between germline ends came to 14 bases. The CDR3 DNA sequence: TGTGCCAGCAGCGTTCGGAGACAGCTACCGAACACCGGGGAGCTGTTTTTT. Translated: CASSVRRQLPNTGELFF.

This clonotype was observed many times. The gene calls are TRBV10-3 and TRBJ2-7; 13 bases agree with TRBD2. The CDR3 contains 16 residues. Unmatched junction bases numbered 4, after V lost 0 bases and J lost 5 bases. Germline CDR1 reads ENHRY; CDR2 reads SYGVKD. The DNA for the CDR3 is TGTGCCATCAGTGAGTCGACTAGCGGGAGGTTGAACGAGCAGTACTTC. As protein: CAISESTSGRLNEQYF.

This clonotype was seen repeatedly, ten times or more. The rearrangement links TRBV12-3 or TRBV12-4 to TRBJ1-1, with 7 bases aligning to TRBD1. The CDR3 runs 13 residues. V trimming: 8 bases; J trimming: 0 bases; junction bases outside the gene matches: 3. The CDR3: CASPGQMNTEAFF. CDR3 in DNA: TGTGCCAGCCCGGGACAGATGAACACTGAAGCTTTCTTT.

The chain has TRBV24-1 and TRBJ2-3; D is unresolved. V was clipped by 5 bases and J by 6 bases, with 11 bases between them. The CDR3 loop spans 13 amino acids. From germline, CDR1 is KGHDR and CDR2 SFDVKD. DNA of the CDR3: TGTGCCACCAGTGTTGGGCAGACGGATACGCAGTATTTT. Translation: CATSVGQTDTQYF.